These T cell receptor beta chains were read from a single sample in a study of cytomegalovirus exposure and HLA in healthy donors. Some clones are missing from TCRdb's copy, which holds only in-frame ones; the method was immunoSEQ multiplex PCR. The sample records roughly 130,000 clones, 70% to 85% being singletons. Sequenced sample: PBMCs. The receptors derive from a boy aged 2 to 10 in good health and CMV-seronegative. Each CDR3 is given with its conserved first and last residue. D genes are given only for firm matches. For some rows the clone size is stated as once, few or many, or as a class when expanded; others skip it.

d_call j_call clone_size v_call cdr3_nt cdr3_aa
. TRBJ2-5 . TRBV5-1 TGCGCCAGCAGCTTGGAGCCTAGGCCAGAGACCCAGTACTTC CASSLEPRPETQYF
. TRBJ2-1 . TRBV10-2 TGCGCCAGCAGTGCTGACATCTACAATGAGCAGTTCTTC CASSADIYNEQFF
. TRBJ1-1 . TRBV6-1 TGTGCCAGCAGTGAAACCGGGTGGGGGGGCGAAGCTTTCTTT CASSETGWGGEAFF
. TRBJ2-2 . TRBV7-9 TGTGCCAGCAGCCCCACAATCCGGGGCACCGGGGAGCTGTTTTTT CASSPTIRGTGELFF
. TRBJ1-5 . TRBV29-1 TGCAGCGTTCCCCAGGGGCCCAATCAGCCCCAGCATTTT CSVPQGPNQPQHF
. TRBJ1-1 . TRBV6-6 TGTGCCACTCGAGTTCTAGCGCAAGTGAACACTGAAGCTTTCTTT CATRVLAQVNTEAFF
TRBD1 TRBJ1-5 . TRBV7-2 TGTGCCAGCAGCTTAGGAGGGGGCCAGCCCCAGCATTTT CASSLGGGQPQHF
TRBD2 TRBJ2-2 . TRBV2 TGTGCCAGCAGGGCCGGGACTAGCGTTGCCGGGGAGCTGTTTTTT CASRAGTSVAGELFF
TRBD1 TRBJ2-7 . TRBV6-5 TGTGCCAGCAGTTACTCTCAGGGGGCAAACGAGCAGTACTTC CASSYSQGANEQYF
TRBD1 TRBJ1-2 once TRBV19 TGTGCCAGTACCGAGGGACAGCTGGACGGCTACACCTTC CASTEGQLDGYTF
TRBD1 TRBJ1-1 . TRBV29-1 TGCAGCGTTGGCGGACAGGTCACGATGAACACTGAAGCTTTCTTT CSVGGQVTMNTEAFF
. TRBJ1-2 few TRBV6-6 TGTGCCCTATTAACCGTAAACTATGGCTACACCTTC CALLTVNYGYTF
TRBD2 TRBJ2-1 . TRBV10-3 TGTGCCATCAGTGGCCTCGGGGGGGGTGCCTACAATGAGCAGTTCTTC CAISGLGGGAYNEQFF
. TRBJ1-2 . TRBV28 TGTGCCAGCAGTTTAGCGGCAGAACTAACCTATGGCTACACCTTC CASSLAAELTYGYTF
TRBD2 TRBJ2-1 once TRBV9 TGTGCCAGCAGCGTAGATGGCGGACTAGCTCTCGAGCAGTTCTTC CASSVDGGLALEQFF
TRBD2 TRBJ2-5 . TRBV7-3 TGTGCCAGCAGCGACGGGGGGGGGCGCGAGACCCAGTACTTC CASSDGGGRETQYF
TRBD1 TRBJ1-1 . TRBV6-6 TGTGCCAGCATCCTTAGGGGGGCCAGGGGGACCACTGAAGCTTTCTTT CASILRGARGTTEAFF
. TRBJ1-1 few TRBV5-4 TGTGCCAGCAGCCCCGGGGGGGGTGAAGCTTTCTTT CASSPGGGEAFF
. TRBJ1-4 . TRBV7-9 TGTGCCAGCAGCCGACAAGCCCGGGATGAACTGTTTTTT CASSRQARDELFF
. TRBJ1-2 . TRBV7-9 TGTTCCAGCAGCTTCGGAGTTCTTCGGGACTATGGCTACACCTTC CSSSFGVLRDYGYTF
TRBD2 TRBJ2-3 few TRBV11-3 TGTGCCAGCAGCCAATCGGGCACGGGAGGGGGCACAGATACGCAGTATTTT CASSQSGTGGGTDTQYF
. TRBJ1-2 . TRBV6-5 TGTGCCAGCAGTTACCTTGGGGACATAACTAACTATGGCTACACCTTC CASSYLGDITNYGYTF
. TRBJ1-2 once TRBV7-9 TGTGCCAGCCCCGCGGGGGGTATAGGGGACTATGGCTACACCTTC CASPAGGIGDYGYTF
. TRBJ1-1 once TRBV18 TGTGCCAGCTCACCTGGCGGGGGCAACACTGAAGCTTTCTTT CASSPGGGNTEAFF
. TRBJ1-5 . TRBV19 TGTGCCAGTTGTACTGCGGGGTATAGCAATCAGCCCCAGCATTTT CASCTAGYSNQPQHF
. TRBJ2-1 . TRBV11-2 TGTGCCAGCAGCTCGATACTTGAGGTACGATGGTACAATGAGCAGTTCTTC CASSSILEVRWYNEQFF
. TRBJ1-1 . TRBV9 TGTGCCAGCAGCGTAGCTACGGACAGGAACACTGAAGCTTTCTTT CASSVATDRNTEAFF
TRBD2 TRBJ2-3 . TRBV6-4 TGTGCCAGCAGTGACTCGGCGGGAGAGGCCGATACGCAGTATTTT CASSDSAGEADTQYF
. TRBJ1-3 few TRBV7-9 TGTGCCAGCAGCTTAATCCCTTTGACAGGACGATCCTCTGGAAACACCATATATTTT CASSLIPLTGRSSGNTIYF
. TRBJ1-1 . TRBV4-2 TGTGCCAGCACCCGGGACATTCAAGGGACTGAAGCTTTCTTT CASTRDIQGTEAFF
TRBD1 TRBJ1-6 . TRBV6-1 TGTGCCAGCAGTGAAGCGGCAGGGGGCAACTCACCCCTCCACTTT CASSEAAGGNSPLHF
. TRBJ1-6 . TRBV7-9 TGTTCCAGCAGCTTATCCCCCGGTAGCTCCTATAATTCACCCCTCCACTTT CSSSLSPGSSYNSPLHF
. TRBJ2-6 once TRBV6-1 TGTGCCAGCAGTCCTGGACACTCTGGGGCCAACGTCCTGACTTTC CASSPGHSGANVLTF
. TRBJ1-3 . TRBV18 TGTGCCAGCTCATCGGCAGGCTCTGGAAACACCATATATTTT CASSSAGSGNTIYF
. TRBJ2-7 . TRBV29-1 TGCAGCGTCATCCCAGGGGGGTCCTACGAGCAGTACTTC CSVIPGGSYEQYF
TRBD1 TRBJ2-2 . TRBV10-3 TGTGCCATCAGTGTAAAGGGGGCTGGGGAGCTGTTTTTT CAISVKGAGELFF
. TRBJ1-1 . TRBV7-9 TGTTCCAGCAGGGCAGGTTCCACTGAAGCTTTCTTT CSSRAGSTEAFF
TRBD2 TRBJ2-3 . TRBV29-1 TGCAGCGTGGTTCTAGCGGGAGTTCAAGATACGCAGTATTTT CSVVLAGVQDTQYF
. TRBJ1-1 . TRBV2 TGTGCCAGCAGTGAAGCGCTTAGTGGGGACATGGACACTGAAGCTTTCTTT CASSEALSGDMDTEAFF
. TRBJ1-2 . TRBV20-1 TGCAGTGCTCCTACAGGGTATGGCTACACCTTC CSAPTGYGYTF
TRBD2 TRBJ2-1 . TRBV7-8 TGTGCCAGCAGCTCTAGCGGGCGACGCTCCTACAATGAGCAGTTCTTC CASSSSGRRSYNEQFF
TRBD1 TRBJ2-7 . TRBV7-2 TGTGCCAGCAGCCCTCTTTGGGGGACAGACGAGCAGTACTTC CASSPLWGTDEQYF
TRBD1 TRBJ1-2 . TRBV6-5 TGTGCCAGCAGGGCGGGACAGGGAGGAAATGGCTACACCTTC CASRAGQGGNGYTF
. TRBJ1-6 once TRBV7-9 TGTGCCAGCAGCTCCCTAGAGCCAAATTCACCCCTCCACTTT CASSSLEPNSPLHF
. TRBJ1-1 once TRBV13 TGTGCCAGCAGCTTTGGACAGATGAACACTGAAGCTTTCTTT CASSFGQMNTEAFF
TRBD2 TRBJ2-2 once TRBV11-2 TGTGCCAGCAGCTTGCGGGAGGTCAGAAACACCGGGGAGCTGTTTTTT CASSLREVRNTGELFF
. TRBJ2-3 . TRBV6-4 TGTGCCAGCAGCGTGACAGGCACAGATACGCAGTATTTT CASSVTGTDTQYF
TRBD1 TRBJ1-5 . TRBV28 TGTGCCAGCAGTCGGCCGGGACAGGGAAGGGGTCAGCCCCAGCATTTT CASSRPGQGRGQPQHF
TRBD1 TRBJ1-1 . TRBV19 TGTGCCAGTATCCCCGGGACAGGGAACACTGAAGCTTTCTTT CASIPGTGNTEAFF
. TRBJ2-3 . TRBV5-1 TGCGCCAGCAGCTTCGGGGATGGGGGGTACACAGATACGCAGTATTTT CASSFGDGGYTDTQYF
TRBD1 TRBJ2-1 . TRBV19 TGTGCCAGTAGTATTTCGTTACAGGGGGCGAAATCGTATGAGCAGTTCTTC CASSISLQGAKSYEQFF
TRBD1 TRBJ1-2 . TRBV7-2 TGTGCCAGCAGCTTAGCGCCACGGAAGGGGGCTGAAGGCTACACCTTC CASSLAPRKGAEGYTF
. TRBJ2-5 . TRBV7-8 TGTGCCAGCAGCTTAGTGCGCGGCGGAGAGACCCAGTACTTC CASSLVRGGETQYF
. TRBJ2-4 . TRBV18 TGTGCCAGCTCCCCATCTCCTTTGACACAATCCCTAGCCAAAAACATTCAGTACTTC CASSPSPLTQSLAKNIQYF
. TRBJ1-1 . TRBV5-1 TGCGCCAGCAGCTCTGTGGGGGGGTCCCCAGGAGGCCGGAGTGACACTGAAGCTTTCTTT CASSSVGGSPGGRSDTEAFF